The clone carrying this TCR beta chain has only one observation. CDR1 is MGHDK and CDR2 is SYGVNS in the germline V gene. V dropped 3 bases and J dropped 4; count of bases not matched to a gene: 12. The CDR3 loop spans 17 amino acids. This record comes from a study of control samples from healthy donors and cancer patients. Repertoires were generated with immunoSEQ multiplex PCR, while TCRdb's copy carries only in-frame clones and drops some. Of 130,000 or so clones listed, roughly 84% were seen once; the top ten hold more than 6.5%. V usage is TRBV25-1 and J usage is TRBJ1-1; the match to TRBD1 covers 9 bases. The TCR sequence derives from a man aged 40-50 years in good health. Specimen: blood. The CDR3: CASSDPGQGVFGTEAFF. In DNA, the CDR3 is TGTGCCAGCAGTGACCCGGGACAGGGAGTATTCGGCACTGAAGCTTTCTTT.